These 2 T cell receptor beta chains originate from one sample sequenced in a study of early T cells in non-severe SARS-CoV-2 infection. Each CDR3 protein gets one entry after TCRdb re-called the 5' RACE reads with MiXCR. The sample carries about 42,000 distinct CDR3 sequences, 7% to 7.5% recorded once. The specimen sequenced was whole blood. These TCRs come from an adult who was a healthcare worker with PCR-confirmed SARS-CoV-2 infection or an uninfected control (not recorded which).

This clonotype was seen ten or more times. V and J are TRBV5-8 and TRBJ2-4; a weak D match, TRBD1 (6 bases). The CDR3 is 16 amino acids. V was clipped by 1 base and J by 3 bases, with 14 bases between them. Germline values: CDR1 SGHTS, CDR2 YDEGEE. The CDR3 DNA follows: TGTGCCAGCAGCTTGAGGCCAGGGGCTATCAAAAACATTCAGTACTTC. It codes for CASSLRPGAIKNIQYF.

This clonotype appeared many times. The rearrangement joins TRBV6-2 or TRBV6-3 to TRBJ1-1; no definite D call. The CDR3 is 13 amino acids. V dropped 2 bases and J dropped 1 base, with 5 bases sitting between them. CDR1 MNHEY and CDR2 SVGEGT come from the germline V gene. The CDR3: CASSYGPNTEAFF. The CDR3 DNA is TGTGCCAGCAGTTACGGCCCGAACACTGAAGCTTTCTTT.